The entry below gives a single TCR beta chain sequence along with its context. This sample is part of a study of T cell changes during pregnancy in multiple sclerosis. Profiled with immunoSEQ multiplex PCR; TCRdb holds only in-frame clones, not every one. Of tens of thousands of clones in the sample, 93% were seen once. Germline V lookup: CDR1 WNHNN, CDR2 SYGVQD (reference sequence). This CDR3 has 16 amino acids. V was clipped by 1 base and J by 0 bases, with 13 bases between them. This material consisted of CD8+ T cells from peripheral blood mononuclear cells, taken after pregnancy. This clonotype was sampled from a female donor with multiple sclerosis, enrolled in a pregnancy study. The chain carries TRBV10-1 and TRBJ2-7; tentative D call: TRBD2 (5 bases). CDR3 in DNA: TGCGCCAGCAGTGAGTGGCCATCTGGGAGCTCCTACGAGCAGTACTTC. It specifies CASSEWPSGSSYEQYF.